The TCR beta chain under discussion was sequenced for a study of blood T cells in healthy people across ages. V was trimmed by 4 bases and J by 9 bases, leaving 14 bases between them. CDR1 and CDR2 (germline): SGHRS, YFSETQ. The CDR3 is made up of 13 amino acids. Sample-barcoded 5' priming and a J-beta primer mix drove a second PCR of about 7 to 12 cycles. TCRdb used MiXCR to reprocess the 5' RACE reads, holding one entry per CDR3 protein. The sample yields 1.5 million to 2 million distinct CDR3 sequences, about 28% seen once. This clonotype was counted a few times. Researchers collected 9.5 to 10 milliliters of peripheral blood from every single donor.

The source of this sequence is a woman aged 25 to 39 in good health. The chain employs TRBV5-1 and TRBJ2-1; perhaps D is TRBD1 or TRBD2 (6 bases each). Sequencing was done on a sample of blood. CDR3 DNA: TGCGCCAGCAGCAGGGGGGCAGGGCGTGAGCAGTTCTTC. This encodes CASSRGAGREQFF.